This is a list of T cell receptor beta chains from one sample in a study of control samples from healthy donors and cancer patients. Data came from immunoSEQ multiplex PCR; TCRdb stores just in-frame clones and leaves some out. Among fewer than 85,000 clones listed, approximately 92% were seen once. The sequenced material came from blood. These receptors originate from a woman aged 55-75 years in good health. Each CDR3 is given with its conserved first and last residue. The D gene is left open where the match is weak. Not all rows give a size; the values are once, few, many and, for expanded clones, a class.

clone size,J gene,V gene,D gene,CDR3 protein,CDR3 DNA
once,TRBJ2-5,TRBV5-1,TRBD2,CASSLGTSGETQYF,TGCGCCAGCAGTTTAGGGACTAGCGGAGAGACCCAGTACTTC
.,TRBJ1-1,TRBV18,.,CASSPPGGSGNTEAFF,TGTGCCAGCTCACCACCCGGAGGTTCGGGTAACACTGAAGCTTTCTTT
.,TRBJ2-7,TRBV6-5,.,CASSYTAGLYEQYF,TGTGCCAGCAGTTATACGGCGGGATTATACGAGCAGTACTTC
.,TRBJ2-2,TRBV6-2/TRBV6-3,.,CASSYATHSGLSTGELFF,TGTGCCAGCAGTTACGCAACCCATAGCGGACTCTCAACCGGGGAGCTGTTTTTT
once,TRBJ2-7,TRBV18,TRBD2,CASSPPGLGSYEQYF,TGTGCCAGCTCACCACCGGGACTAGGGTCCTACGAGCAGTACTTC
.,TRBJ1-4,TRBV11-2,.,CASSLVREGEKLFF,TGTGCCAGCAGCTTAGTCAGGGAAGGAGAAAAACTGTTTTTT
.,TRBJ1-1,TRBV28,.,CASSLLGGKMNTEAFF,TGTGCCAGCAGTTTATTGGGTGGTAAAATGAACACTGAAGCTTTCTTT
.,TRBJ2-3,TRBV3-1/TRBV3-2,.,CASSQDAYNPAFARDTQYF,TGTGCCAGCAGCCAAGACGCATATAACCCCGCTTTCGCTCGAGATACGCAGTATTTT
.,TRBJ1-5,TRBV7-9,TRBD1,CASSQGGRNQPQHF,TGTGCCAGCAGCCAAGGGGGCAGGAATCAGCCCCAGCATTTT
.,TRBJ1-2,TRBV28,.,CASSFGRSYSYGYTF,TGTGCCAGCAGTTTCGGCAGATCTTATTCCTATGGCTACACCTTC
.,TRBJ1-6,TRBV16,.,CASSLQSWGLNSPLHF,TGTGCCAGCAGCCTACAATCCTGGGGGTTAAATTCACCCCTCCACTTT
.,TRBJ2-1,TRBV5-1,.,CASSLPRGQGASGSYNEQFF,TGCGCCAGCAGCCTTCCCCGGGGGCAAGGGGCTAGCGGCTCCTACAATGAGCAGTTCTTC
.,TRBJ2-1,TRBV5-8,.,CASSQTGNNYNEQFF,TGTGCCAGCAGCCAGACCGGGAACAACTACAATGAGCAGTTCTTC
few,TRBJ1-2,TRBV7-9,.,CASSLDGNYGYTF,TGTGCCAGCAGCTTGGACGGGAACTATGGCTACACCTTC
.,TRBJ1-1,TRBV18,.,CASSPGEGTEAFF,TGTGCCAGCTCACCAGGGGAGGGCACTGAAGCTTTCTTT
.,TRBJ2-2,TRBV2,TRBD2,CASSGGSGYNTGELFF,TGTGCCAGCAGTGGGGGTAGCGGGTACAACACCGGGGAGCTGTTTTTT
.,TRBJ2-3,TRBV7-2,.,CASSLGQPVGADTQYF,TGTGCCAGCAGCTTAGGTCAGCCTGTGGGGGCAGATACGCAGTATTTT
.,TRBJ2-3,TRBV20-1,.,CSASRTSGPRDTQYF,TGCAGTGCTAGTCGGACGAGTGGTCCGCGCGATACGCAGTATTTT
.,TRBJ2-5,TRBV5-1,TRBD1,CASREGQAYDTQYF,TGCGCCAGCAGGGAGGGACAGGCATATGATACCCAGTACTTC
.,TRBJ1-1,TRBV7-8,.,CASSLKRALNTEAFF,TGTGCCAGCAGCTTAAAGAGGGCACTGAACACTGAAGCTTTCTTT
.,TRBJ1-6,TRBV3-1/TRBV3-2,.,CASSPANQGESPLHF,TGTGCCAGCAGCCCAGCCAACCAGGGAGAATCACCCCTCCACTTT
.,TRBJ2-7,TRBV7-2,TRBD2,CASRRLAGNSYEQYF,TGTGCCAGCAGACGACTAGCGGGGAACTCCTACGAGCAGTACTTC
once,TRBJ2-3,TRBV13,.,CASSLGRSRGEDTQYF,TGTGCCAGCAGCTTGGGGCGGTCTAGGGGGGAAGATACGCAGTATTTT
.,TRBJ1-2,TRBV19,.,CASRKGFGYTF,TGTGCCAGTAGAAAGGGGTTTGGCTACACCTTC
.,TRBJ2-5,TRBV7-9,.,CASSLRRTPETQYF,TGTGCCAGCAGCCTCCGTCGGACGCCGGAGACCCAGTACTTC
.,TRBJ2-1,TRBV6-5,.,CASSYGRAHNEQFF,TGTGCCAGCAGTTACGGCAGGGCCCACAATGAGCAGTTCTTC
.,TRBJ1-2,TRBV7-9,.,CASSLRDKGTSYGYTF,TGTGCCAGCAGCCTCCGGGACAAAGGAACTTCCTATGGCTACACCTTC
.,TRBJ1-6,TRBV5-1,TRBD1,CASSATGTAYNSPLHF,TGCGCCAGCAGCGCAACCGGGACAGCTTATAATTCACCCCTCCACTTT
.,TRBJ1-3,TRBV7-9,.,CASSPLGQSSSGNTIYF,TGTGCCAGCAGCCCCTTGGGGCAGTCGAGCTCTGGAAACACCATATATTTT
.,TRBJ2-3,TRBV5-1,TRBD2,CASSLAPPSGRSDTQYF,TGCGCCAGCAGCTTGGCTCCTCCTAGCGGGAGAAGTGATACGCAGTATTTT
.,TRBJ2-7,TRBV5-1,TRBD2,CASSYEPSGSSYEQYF,TGCGCCAGCAGCTACGAACCTAGCGGGAGCTCCTACGAGCAGTACTTC
.,TRBJ2-7,TRBV23-1,TRBD1,CASSQGGTGRYEQYF,TGCGCCAGCAGTCAGGGTGGGACAGGCAGATACGAGCAGTACTTC
.,TRBJ1-1,TRBV2,.,CASRKTEDTEAFF,TGTGCCAGCAGAAAAACAGAGGACACTGAAGCTTTCTTT
.,TRBJ1-6,TRBV24-1,.,CATSDLLGRRNNSPLHF,TGTGCCACCAGTGATTTGCTGGGAAGGAGGAATAATTCACCCCTCCACTTT
.,TRBJ2-1,TRBV25-1,.,CASSSAYSYNEQFF,TGTGCCAGCAGTTCGGCCTACTCCTACAATGAGCAGTTCTTC
.,TRBJ1-1,TRBV25-1,.,CASSEANIGVGNTEAFF,TGTGCCAGCAGTGAAGCAAACATCGGGGTTGGTAACACTGAAGCTTTCTTT
few,TRBJ1-1,TRBV9,TRBD1,CASSPGQGVEAFF,TGTGCCAGCAGCCCCGGACAGGGGGTCGAGGCTTTCTTT
.,TRBJ1-2,TRBV6-5,TRBD1,CATNRGANYGYTF,TGTGCCACCAACAGGGGGGCTAACTATGGCTACACCTTC
.,TRBJ1-2,TRBV5-1,TRBD1,CASSLEGTGGYGYTF,TGCGCCAGCAGCTTGGAAGGGACAGGGGGGTATGGCTACACCTTC
.,TRBJ1-2,TRBV6-2/TRBV6-3,TRBD1,CASSSPDRSYGYTF,TGTGCCAGCAGTTCCCCGGACAGGTCCTATGGCTACACCTTC
.,TRBJ2-2,TRBV5-1,TRBD1,CASSLRQGGLGELFF,TGCGCCAGCAGCTTGCGACAGGGCGGTTTGGGGGAGCTGTTTTTT
.,TRBJ2-1,TRBV10-1,.,CASSPQGAGYNEQFF,TGCGCCAGCAGCCCCCAGGGTGCTGGGTACAATGAGCAGTTCTTC
.,TRBJ2-1,TRBV4-1,TRBD2,CASSPSESGRGYEQFF,TGCGCCAGCAGCCCCTCCGAGAGCGGGAGGGGGTATGAGCAGTTCTTC
.,TRBJ2-1,TRBV7-9,TRBD1,CASSPGGQGSYNEQFF,TGTGCCAGCAGCCCTGGAGGACAGGGATCCTACAATGAGCAGTTCTTC
.,TRBJ2-5,TRBV21-1,.,CASSKDGGRETQYF,TGTGCCAGCAGCAAAGATGGCGGGAGAGAGACCCAGTACTTC
.,TRBJ2-7,TRBV6-5,TRBD2,CASSRAGSEQYF,TGTGCCAGCAGTAGAGCGGGAAGCGAGCAGTACTTC
.,TRBJ1-2,TRBV12-3/TRBV12-4,.,CASSSYYGYTF,TGTGCCAGCAGTTCCTACTATGGCTACACCTTC
.,TRBJ1-1,TRBV19,TRBD1,CASKLQGSGGKAEAFF,TGTGCCAGCAAACTACAGGGGTCGGGGGGCAAGGCTGAAGCTTTCTTT
.,TRBJ2-3,TRBV5-1,TRBD2,CASSLGAGGTDTQYF,TGCGCCAGCAGCTTGGGGGCGGGAGGGACAGATACGCAGTATTTT
.,TRBJ2-3,TRBV12-3/TRBV12-4,.,CASTFEGTDTQYF,TGTGCCAGCACATTTGAGGGCACAGATACGCAGTATTTT
.,TRBJ2-3,TRBV6-2/TRBV6-3,TRBD1,CASSTRQGITDTQYF,TGTGCCAGCAGTACCCGACAGGGGATCACAGATACGCAGTATTTT
once,TRBJ2-3,TRBV28,.,CASSLFMDTQYF,TGTGCCAGCAGTTTATTTATGGATACGCAGTATTTT
once,TRBJ1-1,TRBV7-3,.,CASSLRKDTEAFF,TGTGCCAGCAGCTTACGGAAGGACACTGAAGCTTTCTTT
.,TRBJ2-1,TRBV28,.,CASRNPANEQFF,TGTGCCAGCAGAAATCCGGCTAATGAGCAGTTCTTC
.,TRBJ1-1,TRBV3-1/TRBV3-2,.,CASSQLGTNTEAFF,TGTGCCAGCAGCCAGCTAGGGACGAACACTGAAGCTTTCTTT
once,TRBJ2-7,TRBV7-3,.,CASSSQGGGGREQYF,TGTGCCAGCAGCTCGCAGGGGGGGGGAGGTCGCGAGCAGTACTTC
.,TRBJ2-7,TRBV23-1,.,CASSHVDPRYEQYF,TGCGCCAGCAGTCATGTTGACCCACGCTACGAGCAGTACTTC